The rows below give T cell receptor beta chains drawn from one sample of a study of blood T cell repertoires in COVID-19. The protocol was immunoSEQ multiplex PCR, while the TCRdb copy is restricted to in-frame clones and leaves out a portion. The sample lists roughly 87,000 clones, about 88% occurring once. Sequencing input: peripheral blood. Source of these receptors: a woman aged 55 to 70 with acute or convalescent COVID-19. The CDR3 runs from the conserved cysteine through the conserved F or W. D genes are given only for firm matches. Size is omitted from some rows. Given values are once, few, many or a class for expanded clones.

>TRBJ2-3|TRBD2|TRBV27|-
TGTGCCAGCAGCCGTACTAGCGGGGGAGGCACAGATACGCAGTATTTT
CASSRTSGGGTDTQYF
>TRBJ2-5|TRBD2|TRBV5-1|once
TGCGCCAGCAGCTCCGGGACTAGCGGGGGGGCGGCGCAAGAGACCCAGTACTTC
CASSSGTSGGAAQETQYF
>TRBJ1-4|-|TRBV7-9|few
TGTGCCAGCAACGGACAGAAAGACCCCAGGAAACTGTTTTTT
CASNGQKDPRKLFF
>TRBJ2-1|TRBD1|TRBV2|-
TGTGCCAGCAGCCGCCGGGACAGGGGATACAATGAGCAGTTCTTC
CASSRRDRGYNEQFF
>TRBJ2-2|-|TRBV3-1/TRBV3-2|-
TGTGCCAGCAGCCAAGATGTGACTAGAGCCGGGGAGCTGTTTTTT
CASSQDVTRAGELFF
>TRBJ1-1|-|TRBV20-1|-
TGCAGTGCTATCGATAACAGGGAAGCTTTCTTT
CSAIDNREAFF
>TRBJ2-5|TRBD2|TRBV2|-
TGTGCCAGCAAGGAACTAGCGGGGGTTGGGGAGACCCAGTACTTC
CASKELAGVGETQYF
>TRBJ1-4|-|TRBV7-6|-
TGTGCCAGCAGCTTAGGCCAGGGAAGAGGCTGGGGGGGTGAAAAACTGTTTTTT
CASSLGQGRGWGGEKLFF
>TRBJ1-2|TRBD1|TRBV6-5|-
TGTGCCAGCAGCCAACCGGGACAGGGGGGCTACACCTTC
CASSQPGQGGYTF
>TRBJ2-3|-|TRBV10-3|-
TGTGCCATCAGTGAGTCTTTCAGTCTTGCGTTGGTCGGGTTGGACAGCCACACAGATACGCAGTATTTT
CAISESFSLALVGLDSHTDTQYF
>TRBJ1-3|TRBD1|TRBV6-1|-
TGTGCCAGCAGTGGAGGGACAGGGCTCTCTGGAAACACCATATATTTT
CASSGGTGLSGNTIYF
>TRBJ1-2|-|TRBV27|-
TGTGCCAGCAGTTATGCAGGGGCGAGTAGCTATGGCTACACCTTC
CASSYAGASSYGYTF
>TRBJ2-5|TRBD1|TRBV28|-
TGTGCCAGCAGTCGCAGGGGGCCCGAGACCCAGTACTTC
CASSRRGPETQYF
>TRBJ1-5|-|TRBV7-2|-
TGTGCCAGCAGCTTATCCGGGGTTCAGCCCCAGCATTTT
CASSLSGVQPQHF
>TRBJ2-7|-|TRBV10-3|-
TGTGCCATCAGTAGCAAGTACGAGCAGTACTTC
CAISSKYEQYF
>TRBJ1-1|-|TRBV7-3|once
TGTGCCAGCAGCTTAGCGGGGGCCGCGAACACTGAAGCTTTCTTT
CASSLAGAANTEAFF
>TRBJ1-1|-|TRBV18|-
TGTGCCAGCTCACAAGACAGGTGGAACACTGAAGCTTTCTTT
CASSQDRWNTEAFF
>TRBJ2-1|TRBD2|TRBV14|-
TGTGCCAGCAGCCATTTAGATAGCGGGGGATACAATGAGCAGTTCTTC
CASSHLDSGGYNEQFF
>TRBJ2-7|-|TRBV4-3|-
TGCGCCAGCAGCCTCCTCTTGCGGGGGCACGAGCAGTACTTC
CASSLLLRGHEQYF
>TRBJ1-2|-|TRBV5-4|-
TGTGCCATCTCTGCTCGGGGGACGTATCCCTATGGCTACACCTTC
CAISARGTYPYGYTF
>TRBJ1-4|TRBD1|TRBV7-9|-
TGTGCCAGCGGAAGACAGGGTTTGTGGGAAAAACTGTTTTTT
CASGRQGLWEKLFF
>TRBJ2-7|TRBD1|TRBV7-6|-
TGTGCCAGCAGCCTCTACTCCGGGACAGGGACCGAGCAGTACTTC
CASSLYSGTGTEQYF
>TRBJ2-3|-|TRBV7-3|-
TGTGCCAGCAGCTTTGAGGGCCATGGAACAGATACGCAGTATTTT
CASSFEGHGTDTQYF
>TRBJ2-5|TRBD1|TRBV28|-
TGTGCCAGCAGTCTGGACAGGCGAGGAGAGACCCAGTACTTC
CASSLDRRGETQYF
>TRBJ1-1|-|TRBV28|-
TGTGCCAGCAGTTTTATAGGGGCGAACACTGAAGCTTTCTTT
CASSFIGANTEAFF
>TRBJ2-7|TRBD2|TRBV6-5|-
TGTGCCAGCAGTCCTCCCTTGGGGGGGTCCTACGAGCAGTACTTC
CASSPPLGGSYEQYF
>TRBJ1-2|-|TRBV6-5|-
TGTGCCACGAAAGGGGATGTGGGGGCCTCCTTAGGCTACACCTTC
CATKGDVGASLGYTF
>TRBJ1-5|-|TRBV18|-
TGTGCCAGCTCACCACTTACAGGGTCGGGTCAGCCCCAGCATTTT
CASSPLTGSGQPQHF
>TRBJ1-3|-|TRBV6-6|-
TGTGCCTCGGGAACGACTGGAAACACCATATATTTT
CASGTTGNTIYF
>TRBJ2-2|-|TRBV19|-
TGTGCCAGTAGCAACGCGGACAGACCGAACACCGGGGAGCTGTTTTTT
CASSNADRPNTGELFF
>TRBJ1-1|-|TRBV6-5|-
TGTGCCAGCAGTTACGGGCCGGCTGAAGCTTTCTTT
CASSYGPAEAFF
>TRBJ2-5|-|TRBV7-2|-
TGTGCCAGCAGCTCCAAAGGGGGGGCCAATCAGTGGGAGACCCAGTACTTC
CASSSKGGANQWETQYF
>TRBJ2-1|-|TRBV7-3|-
TGTGCCAGCAGCTTTAGTCAATACAATGAGCAGTTCTTC
CASSFSQYNEQFF
>TRBJ2-1|TRBD2|TRBV5-3|-
TGTGCCAGAAGCTTGGAACTAGCGGGGGGGCTAAATGAGCAGTTCTTC
CARSLELAGGLNEQFF
>TRBJ2-7|-|TRBV6-2/TRBV6-3|-
TGTGCCAGCACCCCTACAGGAGCCTCCTACGAGCAGTACTTC
CASTPTGASYEQYF
>TRBJ2-1|TRBD1|TRBV5-4|-
TGTGCCAGCAGCTTGGGGCGGGACAGGGCCTACAATGAGCAGTTCTTC
CASSLGRDRAYNEQFF
>TRBJ2-3|TRBD1|TRBV6-5|-
TGTGCCAGCAGTAAACAGGGGGCAAGAGATACGCAGTATTTT
CASSKQGARDTQYF
>TRBJ2-6|TRBD1|TRBV5-1|-
TGCGCCAGCAGCTTGACTGCCCACTGGGGACAGGGGGCTTCTGGGGCCAACGTCCTGACTTTC
CASSLTAHWGQGASGANVLTF
>TRBJ1-1|-|TRBV7-6|-
TGTGCCAGCAGCTTAGGCGGGTCTAATAGATATTTCTTT
CASSLGGSNRYFF
>TRBJ2-7|-|TRBV13|-
TGTGCCAGCAGCTTACTAGGGGGGGGATACGAGCAGTACTTC
CASSLLGGGYEQYF
>TRBJ1-4|-|TRBV29-1|-
TGCAGCGTGGGGCAGGGTTTGGGTGAAAAACTGTTTTTT
CSVGQGLGEKLFF
>TRBJ2-5|TRBD1|TRBV6-5|-
TGTGCCAGCAAACAGGGGAGAGAGACCCAGTACTTC
CASKQGRETQYF
>TRBJ2-3|-|TRBV19|-
TGTGCCAGTAGTATAGTCACTAGGGATACGCAGTATTTT
CASSIVTRDTQYF
>TRBJ1-2|TRBD1|TRBV29-1|-
TGCAGCGTGACAGGGAACTATGGCTACACCTTC
CSVTGNYGYTF
>TRBJ2-1|TRBD1|TRBV5-1|-
TGCGCCAGCAGGGATCGGACAGGGGGCTACAATGAGCAGTTCTTC
CASRDRTGGYNEQFF
>TRBJ2-1|TRBD2|TRBV5-4|-
TGTGCCAGCAGAAACCCTCCTCTAGCGGATACCTACAATGAGCAGTTCTTC
CASRNPPLADTYNEQFF
>TRBJ1-5|-|TRBV7-2|-
TGTGCCAGCAGCCCCGCGGGCCCAAATAGCAATCAGCCCCAGCATTTT
CASSPAGPNSNQPQHF
>TRBJ2-3|TRBD2|TRBV28|-
TGTGCCAGCCGGGGAGCGGGGGTGGATACGCAGTATTTT
CASRGAGVDTQYF
>TRBJ2-1|TRBD2|TRBV6-6|-
TGTGCCAGCATCCCAACTAGCGGGGTATACAATGAGCAGTTCTTC
CASIPTSGVYNEQFF
>TRBJ1-5|-|TRBV10-1|-
TGCGCCAGCAGTGTGCGGGAGGGGGTGGTGGATAGCAATCAGCCCCAGCATTTT
CASSVREGVVDSNQPQHF
>TRBJ2-1|-|TRBV27|-
TGTGCCAGCAGTGATCCTGGGCAGCCAAGCTCCTACAATGAGCAGTTCTTC
CASSDPGQPSSYNEQFF